This is a list of T cell receptor beta chains from one sample in a study of blood T cell repertoires in COVID-19. Sequencing used immunoSEQ multiplex PCR; TCRdb keeps in-frame clones, though not all of them. The table includes about 93,000 clones, 90% detected once. The specimen sequenced was peripheral blood. The receptors were gathered from a human donor with active COVID-19. The donor label of this sample is uncertain. Both conserved end residues are part of each CDR3. Fields, in order: J gene, clone size, V gene, D gene, CDR3 protein, CDR3 DNA. A D gene is named only where the DNA matches it firmly. Some rows mark clone size as missing; the rest say once, few, many or name a class of expanded clone.

TRBJ1-4	NA	TRBV11-2	NA	CASSLQGHNEKLFF	TGTGCCAGCAGCTTACAGGGACATAATGAAAAACTGTTTTTT
TRBJ1-2	NA	TRBV7-9	TRBD1	CASSPHGQGSGYTF	TGTGCCAGCAGCCCCCACGGACAGGGTAGTGGCTACACCTTC
TRBJ2-5	NA	TRBV29-1	NA	CSVSGLRETQYF	TGCAGCGTTTCAGGGCTCCGGGAGACCCAGTACTTC
TRBJ2-7	NA	TRBV12-3/TRBV12-4	NA	CASSSQGWEQYF	TGTGCCAGCAGTTCACAGGGATGGGAGCAGTACTTC
TRBJ2-5	once	TRBV21-1	NA	CASSNPSGEETQYF	TGTGCCAGCAGCAATCCTAGCGGGGAAGAGACCCAGTACTTC
TRBJ1-4	NA	TRBV19	TRBD1	CASSSDRTQGGEKLFF	TGTGCCAGTTCCTCGGACAGGACTCAGGGTGGTGAAAAACTGTTTTTT
TRBJ2-2	NA	TRBV28	TRBD2	CASSLLSGGGYTGELFF	TGTGCCAGCAGTTTACTGAGCGGGGGGGGATACACCGGGGAGCTGTTTTTT
TRBJ2-7	NA	TRBV6-5	TRBD1	CASTRTGQGAGEQYF	TGTGCCAGCACTAGAACGGGACAGGGGGCGGGAGAGCAGTACTTC
TRBJ1-5	NA	TRBV25-1	NA	CASNISNQPQHF	TGTGCCAGCAACATCAGCAATCAGCCCCAGCATTTT
TRBJ1-1	once	TRBV19	NA	CASRVGGTEAFF	TGTGCCAGCAGGGTAGGGGGAACTGAAGCTTTCTTT
TRBJ1-2	NA	TRBV5-6	TRBD1	CASSWKTGEPNYGYTF	TGTGCCAGCAGCTGGAAGACAGGGGAACCTAACTATGGCTACACCTTC
TRBJ2-1	NA	TRBV11-2	TRBD2	CASSLVRAGGRNEQFF	TGTGCCAGCAGCTTAGTAAGAGCGGGGGGGCGGAATGAGCAGTTCTTC
TRBJ2-2	NA	TRBV2	NA	CASSPGTLNTGELFF	TGTGCCAGCAGCCCCGGGACACTGAACACCGGGGAGCTGTTTTTT
TRBJ2-7	NA	TRBV5-6	TRBD1	CASSLGQGSYEQYF	TGTGCCAGCAGCTTGGGACAGGGAAGCTACGAGCAGTACTTC
TRBJ2-7	NA	TRBV27	NA	CASRARRVGSEQYF	TGTGCCAGCAGAGCCCGCAGGGTTGGGTCCGAGCAGTACTTC
TRBJ1-3	NA	TRBV7-2	TRBD1	CASSPAGGGSGNTIYF	TGTGCCAGCAGCCCGGCAGGGGGAGGCTCTGGAAACACCATATATTTT
TRBJ2-2	NA	TRBV5-5	TRBD1	CASSLGPGGATGELFF	TGTGCCAGCAGCTTGGGGCCAGGGGGCGCCACCGGGGAGCTGTTTTTT
TRBJ2-1	once	TRBV27	TRBD2	CASSFILLAGGPGEQFF	TGTGCCAGCAGTTTTATTCTGCTAGCGGGGGGGCCCGGTGAGCAGTTCTTC
TRBJ2-5	NA	TRBV6-5	TRBD1	CASSSSPGGWETQYF	TGTGCCAGCAGTTCCTCTCCAGGGGGCTGGGAGACCCAGTACTTC
TRBJ1-1	NA	TRBV6-2/TRBV6-3	TRBD1	CASSRTGITEAFF	TGTGCCAGCAGCCGGACAGGGATCACTGAAGCTTTCTTT
TRBJ2-2	NA	TRBV9	NA	CASSEGPGGANTGELFF	TGTGCCAGCAGCGAGGGCCCGGGGGGCGCGAACACCGGGGAGCTGTTTTTT
TRBJ2-3	NA	TRBV5-1	TRBD2	CASSLPSGGLDTQYF	TGCGCCAGCAGCTTGCCTAGCGGGGGATTGGATACGCAGTATTTT
TRBJ2-3	NA	TRBV4-3	NA	CASSQDQLTTDTQYF	TGCGCCAGCAGCCAAGATCAACTTACTACAGATACGCAGTATTTT
TRBJ1-4	NA	TRBV9	TRBD1	CASSVADRGGPWEKLFF	TGTGCCAGCAGCGTAGCCGACAGGGGAGGCCCCTGGGAAAAACTGTTTTTT